The next 25 T cell receptor beta chains were all read from a single sample in a study of blood T cell repertoires in COVID-19. Measured with immunoSEQ multiplex PCR; TCRdb has only the in-frame clones, and not every one. The repertoire consists of just over 150,000 clones, with about 93% occurring once and the leading ten covering around 4.6%. The sequencing input was peripheral blood. These receptor sequences come from a woman aged 45-60 years with acute or convalescent COVID-19.

This chain links TRBV4-1 with TRBJ2-1, with 7 bases fitting TRBD1. The V segment lost 4 bases and the J segment 6 bases; nucleotides outside the gene matches: 9. Germline V gene lookup returns CDR1 MGHRA and CDR2 YSYEKL. This CDR3 has 15 amino acids. The CDR3 nucleotides are TGCGCCAGCAGCCTCTGGACAGGACCCATCAATGAGCAGTTCTTC. Amino acid sequence: CASSLWTGPINEQFF.

V is TRBV9 and J is TRBJ2-1, with 7 bases fitting TRBD2. The trim removed 2 bases at V and 7 bases at J, leaving 9 bases unmatched. Germline V gives CDR1 SGDLS, CDR2 YYNGEE. The CDR3 loop spans 15 amino acids. The CDR3 nucleotides read TGTGCCAGCAGCGTGTGGGCCCGGGGGGATAATGAGCAGTTCTTC. Encoded protein: CASSVWARGDNEQFF.

The chain couples TRBV5-1 to TRBJ1-1; D might be TRBD1 (5 bases). CDR1 and CDR2 from the germline V gene are SGHRS and YFSETQ. V lost 3 bases to trimming and J lost 4 bases, with 19 bases between them. The CDR3 consists of 16 residues. The CDR3 is CASSSLGRIQGTEAFF. The CDR3 DNA follows: TGCGCCAGCAGCTCCCTGGGGAGGATCCAGGGCACTGAAGCTTTCTTT.

V usage is TRBV7-3 and J usage is TRBJ2-3; 9 positions agree with TRBD2. The V and J ends lost 4 bases and 8 bases, in that order; junction bases with no gene match: 4. The CDR3 sequence is 13 residues long. CDR1 SGHTA and CDR2 FQGTGA come from the germline V gene. The CDR3 coding sequence is TGTGCCAGCAGCTCGTTAGCGGGAGTTACGCAGTATTTT. Translated, it gives CASSSLAGVTQYF.

The chain uses TRBV19 and TRBJ1-2; 11 bases fit TRBD1. Germline V gene lookup returns CDR1 LNHDA and CDR2 SQIVND (reference sequence). The trim removed 7 bases at V and 6 bases at J, leaving 7 bases unmatched. The CDR3 has 14 amino acids. Written as DNA, the CDR3 is TGTGCCAGTACCCGGGACAGGGGGATCGATGGCTACACCTTC. It codes for CASTRDRGIDGYTF.

The gene calls are TRBV30 and TRBJ1-2, with a possible D match to TRBD1 (5 bases). Looked up from germline, CDR1 is GTSNPN and CDR2 is SVGIG (reference sequence). V dropped 7 bases and J dropped 8 bases, with 14 bases sitting between them. The CDR3 covers 11 residues. CDR3 nucleotide sequence: TGTGCCTCGGGGGGACTAGAGGGCTACACCTTC. Protein: CASGGLEGYTF.

The chain joins TRBV19 to TRBJ2-4; 10 bases agree with TRBD1. Germline V lookup: CDR1 LNHDA, CDR2 SQIVND (reference sequence). V dropped 5 bases and J dropped 1; count of bases not matched to a gene: 11. CDR3 length equals 18 residues. The CDR3 region has the DNA TGTGCCAGTAGTGACGCGGTTCGACAGGGGGCGGCCAAAAACATTCAGTACTTC. This encodes CASSDAVRQGAAKNIQYF.

The chain has TRBV9 and TRBJ1-1, with 7 bases aligning to TRBD1. Germline trimming cut 0 bases from V and 1 base from J; bases unmatched to any gene: 6. CDR1 and CDR2 (germline): SGDLS, YYNGEE. The CDR3 is 16 residues long. The CDR3 reads CASSVGGGPANTEAFF. DNA for the CDR3: TGTGCCAGCAGCGTAGGAGGGGGCCCCGCGAACACTGAAGCTTTCTTT.

This rearrangement joins TRBV28 to TRBJ1-2; tentative D call: TRBD1 (5 bases). Trimming removed 6 bases at V and 0 bases at J, with 17 bases between. This CDR3 spans 16 amino acids. Germline values: CDR1 MDHEN, CDR2 SYDVKM. The CDR3 spells CASSLRTGKTNYGYTF. The CDR3 bases are TGTGCCAGCAGCCTCCGAACAGGTAAAACTAACTATGGCTACACCTTC.

This sequence joins TRBV20-1 and TRBJ1-1, with D perhaps TRBD1 (6 bases). The CDR3 spans 13 residues. Per the germline V gene, CDR1 is DFQATT and CDR2 is SNEGSKA (reference sequence). The V and J ends lost 3 bases and 1 base respectively, with 9 bases between them. This CDR3 is CSASKGQNTEAFF. The CDR3 nucleotides are TGCAGTGCTAGTAAGGGACAGAACACTGAAGCTTTCTTT.

V and J are TRBV11-3 and TRBJ1-1; D call uncertain. The CDR3 has 16 residues. V was trimmed by 5 bases and J by 5 bases, leaving 21 bases between them. Germline V CDR1 and CDR2: SGHNT, YENEEA. The CDR3 is CASSPHTNDALTEAFF. The CDR3 DNA is TGTGCCAGCAGCCCTCACACCAACGATGCCCTTACTGAAGCTTTCTTT.

The rearrangement links TRBV20-1 to TRBJ2-5, with unresolved D. The CDR3 runs to 10 residues. Germline CDR1 and CDR2: DFQATT and SNEGSKA (reference sequence). Trimming shortened V by 6 bases and J by 5 bases, and 7 bases separated the two germline ends. The CDR3 loop reads CSAQKETQYF. The CDR3 region has the DNA TGCAGTGCCCAGAAGGAGACCCAGTACTTC.

V is TRBV6-5 and J is TRBJ1-1; D remains ambiguous. The CDR3 sequence is 14 residues long. V gave up 8 bases and J gave up 4 bases, with 17 bases separating them. Looked up from germline, CDR1 is MNHEY and CDR2 is SVGAGI. CDR3 bases: TGTGCCAGCGGCGCGGTCAGGAGGAGCACTGAAGCTTTCTTT. This encodes CASGAVRRSTEAFF.

The V call is TRBV5-4, the J call TRBJ1-1; possible D gene TRBD1, 6 bases. CDR3 length equals 16 residues. V was clipped by 4 bases and J by 0 bases, with 16 bases between them. Per germline, CDR1 SGHNT and CDR2 YYREEE (reference sequence). The CDR3 sequence: CASSNSGGYVNTEAFF. CDR3 coding DNA: TGTGCCAGCAGCAACAGCGGGGGCTACGTGAACACTGAAGCTTTCTTT.

Here the CDR3 reads CASSPGLLNTEAFF. For the CDR3, the DNA is TGTGCCAGCTCACCAGGACTCCTGAACACTGAAGCTTTCTTT. The chain joins TRBV18 to TRBJ1-1; D is unresolved. Trimming took 2 bases from V and 0 from J, leaving 7 bases between them. Per germline, CDR1 KGHSH and CDR2 LQKENI. The CDR3 extends over 14 amino acids.

This chain links TRBV7-8 with TRBJ2-1; a possible D gene is TRBD2 (6 bases). Germline loops: CDR1 SGHVS, CDR2 FQNEAQ. The V end was cut by 7 bases, the J end by 6 bases, with 16 bases between. This CDR3 region has 14 residues. The CDR3 spells CASTPRDGGNEQFF. CDR3 in DNA: TGTGCCAGCACCCCCCGAGACGGGGGCAATGAGCAGTTCTTC.

The rearrangement uses TRBV11-2 and TRBJ2-1; D is uncertain. Germline CDR1 is SGHAT and CDR2 is FQNNGV. V lost 1 base and J lost 8, with 15 bases in between. This CDR3 has 15 amino acids. The CDR3 protein is CASSLVAAVWDEQFF. CDR3 DNA: TGTGCCAGCAGCTTAGTGGCGGCAGTCTGGGATGAGCAGTTCTTC. Variable domain in full (rest from reference TRBV11-2 and TRBJ2-1): EAGVAQSPRYKIIEKRQSVAFWCNPISGHATLYWYQQILGQGPKLLIQFQNNGVVDDSQLPKDRFSAERLKGVDSTLKIQPAKLEDSAVYLCASSLVAAVWDEQFFGPGTRLTVL.

The CDR3 is CASSAGTGYSPLHF. For the CDR3, the DNA is TGTGCCAGCAGCGCCGGGACAGGTTATTCACCCCTCCACTTT. The V gene is TRBV7-3, the J gene TRBJ1-6, with 8 bases aligning to TRBD1. V shed 5 bases, J shed 8 bases, and the junction held 5 bases outside the gene matches. CDR1 SGHTA and CDR2 FQGTGA come from the germline V gene. The CDR3 is made up of 14 amino acids.

This chain links TRBV27 with TRBJ1-2; D perhaps matches TRBD1 (5 bases). The CDR3 totals 12 residues. The V end lost 6 bases, the J end lost 6 bases, and 11 bases lay between the germline ends. CDR1 MNHEY and CDR2 SMNVEV come from the germline V gene (reference sequence). CDR3: CASRSLQDGYTF. DNA for the CDR3: TGTGCCAGCAGGTCCTTACAGGATGGCTACACCTTC.

The CDR3 loop is CASSQDPQGNSPLHF. The CDR3 DNA is TGTGCCAGCAGCCAAGATCCACAGGGTAATTCACCCCTCCACTTT. The chain combines TRBV4-2 with TRBJ1-6, with D possibly matching TRBD1 (6 bases). This CDR3 has 15 residues. The V gene lost 0 bases and the J gene lost 6 bases, with 9 bases spanning the gap. Germline V gene data show CDR1 as LGHNA and CDR2 as YNFKEQ.

This chain links TRBV29-1 with TRBJ1-2; D is ambiguous. This CDR3 contains 11 residues. Germline CDR1 SQVTM, CDR2 ANQGSEA. Trimming pared 2 bases from V and 7 bases from J, leaving 8 bases between. The CDR3 sequence is CSVETGIGYTF. CDR3 DNA sequence: TGCAGCGTTGAAACGGGGATTGGCTACACCTTC.

The rearrangement joins TRBV12-3 or TRBV12-4 to TRBJ1-2; D remains unclear. The length of the CDR3 is 11 residues. Between the trimmed V and J ends, which lost 1 base and 6 bases, there was a span of 3 bases. The CDR3 region has the DNA TGTGCCAGCAGTTTAGGGCATGGCTACACCTTC. Translation gives CASSLGHGYTF.

About this clone: The junction does not match germline at one end; this may be a read error. The chain carries TRBV29-1 and TRBJ1-2; D is possibly TRBD1 (6 bases). The CDR3 is 12 amino acids. CDR1 is SQVTM, CDR2 ANQGSEA, per germline. DNA of the CDR3: TGCAGCGGGATAATCCGGGACACGGGTATTTACTTC. Translated, it gives CSGIIRDTGIYF.

The chain's CDR3 is CASSQDEGWNTEAFF. The CDR3 DNA reads as TGCGCCAGCAGCCAAGACGAGGGCTGGAACACTGAAGCTTTCTTT. V and J are TRBV4-1 and TRBJ1-1; D uncertain. Germline V gives CDR1 MGHRA, CDR2 YSYEKL. The CDR3 runs to 15 residues. Deletions cut 0 bases from V and 1 base from J, with 9 bases between.

This chain joins TRBV5-1 and TRBJ1-3; a possible D gene is TRBD1 (6 bases). The germline V gene has CDR1 SGHRS and CDR2 YFSETQ. Trimming cost V 3 bases and J 0 bases, with 7 bases left between them. The CDR3 length is 14 residues. CDR3 residues: CASSSDSSGNTIYF. CDR3 bases: TGCGCCAGCAGCTCGGACAGCTCTGGAAACACCATATATTTT.